One and the same sample provided the 16 T cell receptor beta chains below, sequenced in a study of OX40 agonist ivuxolimab in advanced cancers. Clones were sequenced by immunoSEQ multiplex PCR, and TCRdb holds only the in-frame ones, with some missing. The sample shows 75,000 to 100,000 clones, roughly 90% of them seen only once. The sequenced sample was CD4+ or CD8+ T cells sorted from blood, obtained in a trial of the OX40 agonist ivuxolimab. These receptors originate from an adult with an advanced solid tumor such as melanoma, head and neck, liver or kidney cancer.

The rearrangement uses TRBV6-5 and TRBJ2-1; possibly TRBD2 for D (6 bases). The germline gives CDR1 MNHEY, CDR2 SVGAGI. The CDR3 is made up of 15 amino acids. V lost 8 bases and J lost 8, with 22 bases in between. CDR3 residues: CASARGLKDYDEQFF. Written as DNA, the CDR3 is TGTGCCAGCGCAAGGGGACTTAAGGATTACGATGAGCAGTTCTTC.

Written as DNA, the CDR3 is TGTGCCAGCAGGAAGCCAGGGACGGAAGAGACCCAGTACTTC. Its protein product is CASRKPGTEETQYF. The chain recombines TRBV21-1 with TRBJ2-5. TRBV21-1 is listed as a pseudogene. The CDR3 runs to 14 residues.

The chain joins TRBV9 to TRBJ2-7; no definite D call. The CDR3 is 13 residues long. Per germline, CDR1 SGDLS and CDR2 YYNGEE. Trimming cost V 2 bases and J 5 bases, with 11 bases left between them. The CDR3 region has the DNA TGTGCCAGCAGCGTGTCAGCGTTCCACGAGCAGTACTTC. Translating gives CASSVSAFHEQYF.

The gene calls are TRBV13 and TRBJ1-2; D uncertain. Germline assignment: CDR1 PRHDT and CDR2 FYEKMQ (reference sequence). Trimming pared 5 bases from V and 14 bases from J, leaving 21 bases between. CDR3 length equals 13 residues. Here the CDR3 reads CASSPNRFGTWTF. Written as DNA, the CDR3 is TGTGCCAGCAGCCCTAATAGGTTTGGAACTTGGACCTTC.

The chain carries TRBV7-3 and TRBJ2-2; D is undetermined. The length of the CDR3 is 14 residues. V was pared by 5 bases and J by 4 bases, with 11 bases between. The V gene's germline CDR1 is SGHTA and CDR2 FQGTGA. The CDR3 loop reads CASSHNVGTGELFF. The CDR3 nucleotides read TGTGCCAGCAGCCATAACGTTGGCACCGGGGAGCTGTTTTTT.

V is TRBV5-6 and J is TRBJ2-7; the D gene could be TRBD1 or TRBD2 (6 bases each). Germline CDR1 is SGHDT and CDR2 is YYEEEE. Trimming stripped 3 bases from V and 6 bases from J, with 19 bases between. The CDR3 has 15 amino acids. CDR3 in amino acids: CASSYRGRLIGEQYF. DNA for the CDR3: TGTGCCAGCAGCTATCGGGGGCGGCTCATTGGCGAGCAGTACTTC.

The genes are TRBV7-2 and TRBJ2-1; 8 bases are a match to TRBD2. Germline V gene sequence: CDR1 SGHTA, CDR2 FQGNSA. V shed 5 bases and J 4 bases; nucleotides not matched to a gene: 7. The CDR3 sequence is 15 residues long. Written as DNA, the CDR3 is TGTGCCAGCAGCCTAACTAGCGGAGTTTACAATGAGCAGTTCTTC. As protein: CASSLTSGVYNEQFF.

The chain has TRBV19 and TRBJ2-5, with 13 bases fitting TRBD2. V lost 5 bases and J lost 2; bases outside the gene matches: 2. This CDR3 has 15 residues. Germline loops: CDR1 LNHDA, CDR2 SQIVND (reference sequence). The CDR3 DNA reads as TGTGCCAGTAGTGGACTAGCGGGAGTTCAAGAGACCCAGTACTTC. It is translated as CASSGLAGVQETQYF.

The chain carries TRBV4-1 and TRBJ2-1; TRBD2 aligns across 8 bases. The junction had 9 bases not matched to a gene; V was cut back by 1 base and J by 7 bases. The CDR3 totals 16 residues. The germline V gene has CDR1 MGHRA and CDR2 YSYEKL. The CDR3 loop is CASSQGQSGRGNEQFF. The CDR3 nucleotides are TGCGCCAGCAGCCAAGGTCAGAGCGGGAGAGGGAATGAGCAGTTCTTC.

V is TRBV30 and J is TRBJ2-5, with D uncertain. The V end was cut by 0 bases, the J end by 4 bases, with 9 bases between. The CDR3 has 13 residues. CDR1 is GTSNPN, CDR2 SVGIG, per germline (reference sequence). The CDR3: CAWSVQALETQYF. The CDR3, as DNA: TGTGCCTGGAGTGTCCAGGCTTTAGAGACCCAGTACTTC.

V and J are TRBV7-2 and TRBJ2-3, with D possibly being TRBD1 or TRBD2 (5 bases each). Germline V gene data show CDR1 as SGHTA and CDR2 as FQGNSA. The V gene lost 2 bases and the J gene lost 5 bases, with 11 bases spanning the gap. The CDR3 has 14 residues. The CDR3 protein is CASSLRDGGDTQYF. CDR3 coding DNA: TGTGCCAGCAGCTTAAGGGATGGGGGAGATACGCAGTATTTT.

The chain combines TRBV5-4 with TRBJ2-7; 13 nucleotides agree with TRBD2. The CDR3 is made up of 16 amino acids. Losses at the gene ends were 0 bases for V and 1 base for J; bases not matched to a gene: 1. The V gene's germline CDR1 is SGHNT and CDR2 YYREEE (reference sequence). Written as DNA, the CDR3 is TGTGCCAGCAGCTTGGGGGGACTAGCGGGATCCTACGAGCAGTACTTC. Translating it yields CASSLGGLAGSYEQYF.

The chain combines TRBV10-3 with TRBJ2-7; perhaps D is TRBD1 or TRBD2 (6 bases each). Germline CDR1 is ENHRY and CDR2 is SYGVKD. The CDR3 has 13 residues. V lost 5 bases and J lost 7, with 15 bases in between. This CDR3 reads CAISRDQGGEQYF. CDR3 bases: TGTGCCATCAGTCGAGATCAAGGGGGGGAGCAGTACTTC.

The CDR3 protein is CASSAGTAGEQYF. The CDR3 DNA is TGCGCCAGCAGCGCCGGGACAGCGGGCGAGCAGTACTTC. The chain carries TRBV10-1 and TRBJ2-7; D may be TRBD1 (7 bases). The ends were cut back, 6 bases at V and 6 bases at J, with 15 bases in the middle. Germline V gene sequence: CDR1 WNHNN, CDR2 SYGVQD (reference sequence). CDR3 size: 13 residues.

DNA for the CDR3: TGTGCCAGTAGTATAGATAGCCTACGGGGGTATCAGCCCCAGCATTTT. Amino acid sequence: CASSIDSLRGYQPQHF. The chain carries TRBV19 and TRBJ1-5; a weak D match, TRBD1 (5 bases). With 0 bases removed from V and 5 bases from J, the gap between germline ends came to 14 bases. From germline, CDR1 is LNHDA and CDR2 SQIVND (reference sequence). The CDR3 spans 16 residues.

The V gene is TRBV5-1, the J gene TRBJ2-5, with TRBD1 as a possible D gene (6 bases). Trimming removed 4 bases at V and 5 bases at J, with 12 bases between. Germline CDR1 SGHRS, CDR2 YFSETQ. The CDR3 consists of 13 residues. In DNA, the CDR3 is TGCGCCAGCAGCCTGGGACAACTGGAGACCCAGTACTTC. Translating gives CASSLGQLETQYF.